The 18 T cell receptor beta chains below were found in one sample sequenced in a study of shared clonotypes between healthy human individuals. Produced via immunoSEQ multiplex PCR; TCRdb's table is partial and in-frame only. The sample lists roughly 2.5 million clones, 85% to 95% occurring once. Specimen: naive CD4+ T cells sorted from blood. Subset defined: CD45RA+ positively selected. The receptors were sampled from a man in his late teens or twenties in good health.

The V call is TRBV11-1, the J call TRBJ2-1; TRBD1 matches 12 bases. V lost 5 bases, J lost 6 bases, and 5 bases stayed unmatched. Germline loops: CDR1 SGHAT, CDR2 FQDESV (reference sequence). This CDR3 is 15 amino acids long. The chain's CDR3 is CASSVPGQGANEQFF. DNA for the CDR3: TGTGCCAGCAGCGTACCGGGACAGGGGGCCAATGAGCAGTTCTTC.

As for this clone: Distinct nucleotide sequences in the sample also encode this CDR3. V is TRBV20-1 and J is TRBJ1-2; D is undetermined. V lost 7 bases to trimming and J lost 8 bases, with 5 bases between them. Germline assignment: CDR1 DFQATT and CDR2 SNEGSKA (reference sequence). This CDR3 is built from 8 residues. CDR3 DNA: TGCAGTGTGGACGGCTACACCTTC. It codes for CSVDGYTF.

The V call is TRBV28, the J call TRBJ1-2; 8 nucleotides agree with TRBD1. CDR3 length: 16 residues. V was clipped by 4 bases and J by 7 bases; unmatched bases: 14. Germline CDR1 is MDHEN and CDR2 is SYDVKM. CDR3 residues: CASSSPSPDREPGYTF. The CDR3 coding sequence is TGTGCCAGCAGTTCCCCCTCCCCGGACAGGGAGCCTGGCTACACCTTC.

In this sample, this clone turned up once. The rearrangement joins TRBV4-1 to TRBJ2-1; 7 positions agree with TRBD1. Germline values: CDR1 MGHRA, CDR2 YSYEKL. This CDR3 has 15 residues. Trimming at V came to 4 bases and at J to 6 bases, leaving 9 bases not matched to a gene. The CDR3 sequence: CASSRLGQEFNEQFF. Here the CDR3 DNA reads TGCGCCAGCAGCCGTTTAGGACAGGAGTTCAATGAGCAGTTCTTC.

J is TRBJ2-7 and V is TRBV30; D is unresolved. The CDR3 sequence is 15 residues long. Per germline, CDR1 GTSNPN and CDR2 SVGIG (reference sequence). The ends were cut back, 1 base at V and 6 bases at J, with 19 bases in the middle. This CDR3 is CAWSEPDGRLPEQYF. Here the CDR3 DNA reads TGTGCCTGGAGTGAACCGGATGGCCGGCTTCCCGAGCAGTACTTC.

The chain combines TRBV28 with TRBJ2-3, with TRBD2 matching 13 bases. The ends lost 6 bases at V and 5 bases at J; junction bases unmatched: 8. The CDR3 covers 16 residues. The germline CDR1 and CDR2 sequences are MDHEN and SYDVKM. The CDR3 protein is CASRGTSGGAGDTQYF. CDR3 sequence (DNA): TGTGCCAGCAGAGGAACTAGCGGGGGGGCCGGAGATACGCAGTATTTT.

The CDR3 loop reads CASSTTSGGGPDTQYF. In DNA, the CDR3 is TGCGCCAGCAGCACCACCAGCGGGGGGGGTCCAGATACGCAGTATTTT. V gene TRBV5-1 combines with J gene TRBJ2-3, with 10 bases fitting TRBD2. Trimming at V came to 4 bases and at J to 4 bases, leaving 9 bases not matched to a gene. Germline V lookup: CDR1 SGHRS, CDR2 YFSETQ. The CDR3 sequence is 16 residues long.

J is TRBJ1-4 and V is TRBV19; D gene unclear. There are 16 residues in the CDR3. In germline, CDR1 is LNHDA, CDR2 SQIVND (reference sequence). V lost 0 bases and J lost 3, with 11 bases in between. DNA of the CDR3: TGTGCCAGTAGTATAGATCAGCGTCTTTCTAATGAAAAACTGTTTTTT. This codes for CASSIDQRLSNEKLFF.

The chain recombines TRBV29-1 with TRBJ1-2; 8 bases map to TRBD1. The V and J ends lost 3 bases and 8 bases, in that order; junction bases with no gene match: 8. CDR1 and CDR2 (germline): SQVTM, ANQGSEA. The CDR3 runs to 13 residues. The CDR3 loop reads CSVDDRGRGGYTF. The CDR3, as DNA: TGCAGCGTTGACGACAGGGGCAGAGGGGGCTACACCTTC.

The chain combines TRBV6-1 with TRBJ2-7; a weak D match, TRBD1 (6 bases). Germline V gene lookup returns CDR1 MNHNS and CDR2 SASEGT. The CDR3 contains 14 residues. The V and J ends lost 6 bases and 0 bases respectively, with 12 bases between them. The CDR3 spells CASREGQTSYEQYF. The CDR3 DNA reads as TGTGCCAGCAGAGAGGGACAAACCTCCTACGAGCAGTACTTC.

This chain uses TRBV9 with TRBJ2-7, with 16 bases that match TRBD2. The V and J ends lost 3 bases and 4 bases, in that order; junction bases with no gene match: 7. The germline CDR1 and CDR2 sequences are SGDLS and YYNGEE. CDR3 length: 17 amino acids. The chain's CDR3 is CASSGAGLAGGRYEQYF. The CDR3 DNA follows: TGTGCCAGCAGCGGCGCGGGACTAGCGGGAGGGAGATACGAGCAGTACTTC.

This clone was found a few times. V gene TRBV9 combines with J gene TRBJ1-6; 7 bases are a match to TRBD1. V gave up 5 bases and J gave up 7 bases; unmatched junction bases: 6. The CDR3 totals 14 residues. Germline V CDR1 and CDR2: SGDLS, YYNGEE. The CDR3 is CASRAGTANSPLHF. The CDR3 DNA reads as TGTGCCAGCAGAGCCGGGACAGCAAATTCACCCCTCCACTTT.

The V and J genes are TRBV7-2 and TRBJ2-7, with D unclear. This CDR3 has 14 amino acids. V gave up 3 bases and J gave up 6 bases, with 15 bases separating them. The V gene's germline CDR1 is SGHTA and CDR2 FQGNSA. The CDR3 loop is CASSFTSWASEQYF. The CDR3 DNA follows: TGTGCCAGCAGCTTTACGTCTTGGGCCTCCGAGCAGTACTTC.

This chain joins TRBV6-5 and TRBJ1-1; 8 bases align to TRBD1. From germline, CDR1 is MNHEY and CDR2 SVGAGI. The CDR3 consists of 16 residues. The trim removed 2 bases at V and 1 base at J, leaving 6 bases unmatched. The CDR3 sequence is CASSYGTGTGNTEAFF. DNA for the CDR3: TGTGCCAGCAGTTACGGGACCGGGACAGGGAACACTGAAGCTTTCTTT.

This chain joins TRBV5-4 and TRBJ1-1; D unclear. This CDR3 spans 13 amino acids. The germline V and J ends were trimmed by 4 bases and 7 bases, with 14 bases remaining between them. Germline V gene lookup returns CDR1 SGHNT and CDR2 YYREEE (reference sequence). As DNA, the CDR3 is TGTGCCAGCAGCCGACTGGACGGACTTGAAGCTTTCTTT. It yields the protein CASSRLDGLEAFF.

This rearrangement joins TRBV9 to TRBJ2-7, with D possibly TRBD2 on 5 matching bases. Trimming removed 0 bases at V and 0 bases at J, with 10 bases between. The CDR3 consists of 15 residues. Germline assignment: CDR1 SGDLS and CDR2 YYNGEE. The CDR3 bases are TGTGCCAGCAGCGTAGAGGAGCGGACCTCCTACGAGCAGTACTTC. Translating it yields CASSVEERTSYEQYF.

This chain uses TRBV9 with TRBJ1-4, with D possibly matching TRBD1 (5 bases). Deletions cut 0 bases from V and 8 bases from J, with 17 bases between. The germline gives CDR1 SGDLS, CDR2 YYNGEE. This CDR3 has 16 amino acids. CDR3: CASSVGISGSQEKLFF. CDR3 nucleotide sequence: TGTGCCAGCAGCGTAGGAATCTCAGGGTCTCAAGAAAAACTGTTTTTT.

The rearrangement uses TRBV7-8 and TRBJ2-3; 7 bases align to TRBD2. Germline trimming cut 1 base from V and 3 bases from J; bases unmatched to any gene: 13. The CDR3 extends over 18 amino acids. From germline, CDR1 is SGHVS and CDR2 FQNEAQ. The CDR3 is CASSLEVRGGGRTDTQYF. The CDR3 coding sequence is TGTGCCAGCAGCTTAGAAGTTCGGGGCGGGGGAAGGACAGATACGCAGTATTTT.